The source of this T cell receptor (beta chain) is a study of PD-1 blockade in classical Hodgkin lymphoma. For the study at large: Intravenous infusions of nivolumab 3 mg/kg reached patients every 2 weeks. Overall study findings and caveats: Baseline diversity was lower in partial responders and progressors than complete responders.

For this clone: The antigen remains undetermined.

Germline CDR1 MDHEN, CDR2 SYDVKM. The V end lost 3 bases, the J end lost 10 bases, and 15 bases lay between the germline ends. The CDR3 has 14 residues. The time point: cycle 4 day 1 (C4D1), after about 6 weeks of nivolumab. Brentuximab vedotin exposure varied, and every patient relapsed after autologous stem cell transplantation. Thawed PBMCs yielded CD4+ T cells through magnetic negative selection. Each best response was a complete response, a partial response or progressive disease. TCRdb's table, derived via immunoSEQ multiplex PCR, lists solely in-frame clones and lacks some. The sample has 25,000 to 35,000 clones, roughly 80% seen once.

V gene TRBV28 combines with J gene TRBJ1-4; D unresolved. The receptor was derived from a human donor with classical Hodgkin lymphoma. This material consisted of CD4+ T cells from blood, taken before the fourth cycle of nivolumab. The chain's CDR3 is CASSLRSLGGKLFF. Here the CDR3 DNA reads TGTGCCAGCAGTTTGCGGTCGCTTGGCGGAAAACTGTTTTTT. Together with reference TRBV28 and TRBJ1-4, the CDR3 gives the full variable domain: DVKVTQSSRYLVKRTGEKVFLECVQDMDHENMFWYRQDPGLGLRLIYFSYDVKMKEKGDIPEGYSVSREKKERFSLILESASTNQTSMYLCASSLRSLGGKLFFGSGTQLSVL.